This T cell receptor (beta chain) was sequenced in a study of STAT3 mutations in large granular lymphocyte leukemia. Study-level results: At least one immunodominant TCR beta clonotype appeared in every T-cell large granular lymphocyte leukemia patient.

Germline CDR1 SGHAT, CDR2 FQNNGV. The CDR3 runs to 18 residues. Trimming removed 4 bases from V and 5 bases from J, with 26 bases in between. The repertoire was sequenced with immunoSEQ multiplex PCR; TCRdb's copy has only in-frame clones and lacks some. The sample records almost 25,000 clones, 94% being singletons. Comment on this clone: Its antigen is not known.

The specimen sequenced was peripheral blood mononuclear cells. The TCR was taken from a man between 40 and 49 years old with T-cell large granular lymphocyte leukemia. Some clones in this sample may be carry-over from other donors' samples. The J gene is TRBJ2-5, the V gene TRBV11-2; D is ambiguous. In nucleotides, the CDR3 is TGTGCCAGCAGCTCCTCCATATTCCGGGCCTCCGCCCGGGAGACCCAGTACTTC. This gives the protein CASSSSIFRASARETQYF.